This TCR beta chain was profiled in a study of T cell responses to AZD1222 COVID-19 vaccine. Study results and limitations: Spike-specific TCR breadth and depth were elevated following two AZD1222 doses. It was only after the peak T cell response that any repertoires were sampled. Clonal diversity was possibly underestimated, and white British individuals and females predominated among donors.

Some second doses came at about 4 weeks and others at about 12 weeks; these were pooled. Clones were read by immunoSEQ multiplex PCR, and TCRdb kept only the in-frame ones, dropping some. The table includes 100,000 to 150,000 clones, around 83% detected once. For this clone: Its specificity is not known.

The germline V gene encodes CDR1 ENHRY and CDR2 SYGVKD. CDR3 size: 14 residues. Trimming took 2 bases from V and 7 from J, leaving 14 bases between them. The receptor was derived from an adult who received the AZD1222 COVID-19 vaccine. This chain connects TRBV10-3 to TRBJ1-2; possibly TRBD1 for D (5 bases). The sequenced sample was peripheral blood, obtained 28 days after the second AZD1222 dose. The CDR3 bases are TGTGCCATCAGTGAGGCGGGGGGGGATTCTGGCTACACCTTC. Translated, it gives CAISEAGGDSGYTF.